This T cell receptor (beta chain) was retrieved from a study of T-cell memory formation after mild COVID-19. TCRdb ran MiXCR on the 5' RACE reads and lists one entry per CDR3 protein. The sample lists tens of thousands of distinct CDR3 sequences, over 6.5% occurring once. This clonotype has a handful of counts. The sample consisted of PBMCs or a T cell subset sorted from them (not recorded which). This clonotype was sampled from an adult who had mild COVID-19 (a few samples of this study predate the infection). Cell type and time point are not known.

CDR3 sequence: CASSGVAAGELFF. The CDR3 nucleotides are TGTGCCAGCAGCGGGGTGGCGGCCGGGGAGCTGTTTTTT. The chain recombines TRBV7-3 with TRBJ2-2; no firm D call. This CDR3 spans 13 amino acids. Germline-derived CDR1 and CDR2 are SGHTA and FQGTGA. Trimming took 5 bases from V and 6 from J, leaving 10 bases between them.